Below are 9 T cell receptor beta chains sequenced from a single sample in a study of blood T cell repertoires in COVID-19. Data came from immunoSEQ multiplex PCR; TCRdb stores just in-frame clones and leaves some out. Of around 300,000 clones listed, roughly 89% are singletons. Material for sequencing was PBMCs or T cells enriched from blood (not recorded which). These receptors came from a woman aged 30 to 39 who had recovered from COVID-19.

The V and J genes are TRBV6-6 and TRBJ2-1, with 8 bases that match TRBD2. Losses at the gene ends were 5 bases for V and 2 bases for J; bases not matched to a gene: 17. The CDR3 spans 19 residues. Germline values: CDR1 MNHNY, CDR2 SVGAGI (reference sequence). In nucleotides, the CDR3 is TGTGCCAGCAGTCGATTTCAATCAACACTAGCGGCGGCCTACAATGAGCAGTTCTTC. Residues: CASSRFQSTLAAAYNEQFF.

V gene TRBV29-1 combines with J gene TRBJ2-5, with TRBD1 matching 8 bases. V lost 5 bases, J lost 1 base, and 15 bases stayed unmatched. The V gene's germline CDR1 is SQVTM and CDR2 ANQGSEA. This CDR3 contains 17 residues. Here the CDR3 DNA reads TGCAGCGTTTCAAGGGAGACAGGGGAGGCGTTCCAAGAGACCCAGTACTTC. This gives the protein CSVSRETGEAFQETQYF.

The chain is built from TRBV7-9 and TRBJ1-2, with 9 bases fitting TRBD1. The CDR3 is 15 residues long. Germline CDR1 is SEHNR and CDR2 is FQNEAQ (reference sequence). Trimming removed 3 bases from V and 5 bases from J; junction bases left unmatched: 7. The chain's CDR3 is CASSFRDRVPYGYTF. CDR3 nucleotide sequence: TGTGCCAGCAGCTTCCGGGACAGGGTACCTTATGGCTACACCTTC.

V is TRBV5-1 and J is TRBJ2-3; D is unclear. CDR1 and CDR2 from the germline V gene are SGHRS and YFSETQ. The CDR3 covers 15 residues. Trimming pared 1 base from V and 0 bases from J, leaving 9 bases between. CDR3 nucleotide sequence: TGCGCCAGCAGCTTGTGGTGGAGTAGCACAGATACGCAGTATTTT. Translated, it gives CASSLWWSSTDTQYF. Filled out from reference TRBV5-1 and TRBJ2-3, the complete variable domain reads KAGVTQTPRYLIKTRGQQVTLSCSPISGHRSVSWYQQTPGQGLQFLFEYFSETQRNKGNFPGRFSGRQFSNSRSEMNVSTLELGDSALYLCASSLWWSSTDTQYFGPGTRLTVL.

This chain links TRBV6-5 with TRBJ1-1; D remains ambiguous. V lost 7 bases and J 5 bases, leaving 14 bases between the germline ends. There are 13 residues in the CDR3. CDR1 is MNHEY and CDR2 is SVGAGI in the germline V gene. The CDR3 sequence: CASNGGLVTEAFF. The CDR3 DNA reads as TGTGCCAGCAACGGAGGACTGGTTACTGAAGCTTTCTTT.

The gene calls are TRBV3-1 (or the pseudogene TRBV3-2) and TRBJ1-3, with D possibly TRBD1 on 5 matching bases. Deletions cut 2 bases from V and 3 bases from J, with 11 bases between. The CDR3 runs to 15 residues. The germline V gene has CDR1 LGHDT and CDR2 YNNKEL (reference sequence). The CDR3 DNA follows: TGTGCCAGCAGCCAAACGGCCGGGGGTGGAAACACCATATATTTT. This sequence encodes CASSQTAGGGNTIYF.

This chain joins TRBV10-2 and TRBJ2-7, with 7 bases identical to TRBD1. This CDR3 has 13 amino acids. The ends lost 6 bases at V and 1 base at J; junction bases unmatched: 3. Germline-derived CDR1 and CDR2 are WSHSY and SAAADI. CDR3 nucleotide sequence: TGCGCCAGCAGGTGGGGACAGTCCTACGAGCAGTACTTC. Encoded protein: CASRWGQSYEQYF.

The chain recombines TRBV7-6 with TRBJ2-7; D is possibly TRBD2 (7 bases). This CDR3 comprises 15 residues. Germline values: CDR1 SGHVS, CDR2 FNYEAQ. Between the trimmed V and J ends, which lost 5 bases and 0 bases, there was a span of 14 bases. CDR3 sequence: CASSGGGESSYEQYF. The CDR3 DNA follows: TGTGCCAGCAGCGGAGGGGGGGAGTCCTCCTACGAGCAGTACTTC.

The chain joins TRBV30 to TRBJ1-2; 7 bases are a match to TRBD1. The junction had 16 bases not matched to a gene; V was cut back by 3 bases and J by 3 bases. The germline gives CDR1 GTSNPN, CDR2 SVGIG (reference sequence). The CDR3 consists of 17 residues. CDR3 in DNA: TGTGCCTGGAGGTCAAGGACAGGCGGCCCCACTGACTATGGCTACACCTTC. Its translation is CAWRSRTGGPTDYGYTF.